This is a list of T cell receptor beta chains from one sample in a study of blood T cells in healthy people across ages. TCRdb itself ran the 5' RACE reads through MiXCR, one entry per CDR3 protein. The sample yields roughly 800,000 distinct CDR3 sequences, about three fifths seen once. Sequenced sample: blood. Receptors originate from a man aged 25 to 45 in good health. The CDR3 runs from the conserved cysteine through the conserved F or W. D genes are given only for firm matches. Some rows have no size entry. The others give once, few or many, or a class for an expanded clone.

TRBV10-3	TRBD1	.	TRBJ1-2	CAISDWGQGHYGYTF	TGTGCCATCAGTGATTGGGGACAGGGCCACTATGGCTACACCTTC
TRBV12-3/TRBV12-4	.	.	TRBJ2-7	CASSPVARSSYEQYF	TGTGCCAGCAGCCCAGTAGCGCGAAGCTCCTACGAGCAGTACTTC
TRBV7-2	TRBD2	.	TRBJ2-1	CASSPPGLAGMFF	TGTGCCAGCAGCCCGCCGGGACTAGCGGGAATGTTCTTC
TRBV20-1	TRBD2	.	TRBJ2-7	CSDRDYSYEQYF	TGCAGTGATCGGGACTATTCCTACGAGCAGTACTTC
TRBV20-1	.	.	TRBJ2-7	CSASRLDSYEQYF	TGCAGTGCTAGTCGCCTAGACAGCTACGAGCAGTACTTC
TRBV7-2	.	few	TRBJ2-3	CASSLKDKDTQYF	TGTGCCAGCAGTCTAAAAGACAAGGATACGCAGTATTTT
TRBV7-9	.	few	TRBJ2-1	CASSLVGDNYNEQFF	TGTGCCAGCAGCTTAGTTGGCGACAATTACAATGAGCAGTTCTTC
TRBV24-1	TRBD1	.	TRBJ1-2	CATRRRGQRSYGYTF	TGTGCCACCAGAAGGAGGGGACAGAGGTCTTATGGCTACACCTTC
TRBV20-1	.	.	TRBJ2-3	CSAQRRWGPLGDSQYF	TGCAGTGCTCAGCGGAGGTGGGGTCCTCTCGGGGATTCGCAGTATTTT
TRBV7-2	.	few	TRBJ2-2	CASRTLAWGGELFF	TGTGCCAGCAGGACGCTCGCGTGGGGCGGGGAGCTGTTTTTT
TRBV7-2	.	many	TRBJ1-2	CASSQDSVYGYTF	TGTGCCAGCAGCCAGGACAGCGTCTATGGCTACACCTTC
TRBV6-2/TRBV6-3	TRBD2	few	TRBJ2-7	CASRASGTNEQYF	TGTGCCAGCCGCGCTAGCGGGACGAACGAGCAGTACTTC
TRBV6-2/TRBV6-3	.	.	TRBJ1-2	CASRENVGYTF	TGTGCCAGCAGGGAAAACGTTGGCTACACCTTC
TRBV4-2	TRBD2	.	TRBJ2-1	CASSQAAVTGGPNEQFF	TGTGCCAGCAGCCAAGCAGCCGTAACGGGAGGGCCCAATGAGCAGTTCTTC
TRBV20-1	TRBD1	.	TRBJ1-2	CSARPGTGLREGYTF	TGCAGTGCTCGTCCCGGGACAGGGTTACGGGAAGGCTACACCTTC
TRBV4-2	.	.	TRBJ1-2	CASSQVATDNYGYTF	TGTGCCAGCAGCCAAGTGGCGACAGATAACTATGGCTACACCTTC
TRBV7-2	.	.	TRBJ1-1	CASSLEVLAGLITEAFF	TGTGCCAGCAGCTTAGAGGTACTGGCCGGGCTTATCACTGAAGCTTTCTTT
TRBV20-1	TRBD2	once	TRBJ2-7	CSARPGTSREQYF	TGCAGTGCTAGACCCGGGACTAGCCGCGAGCAGTACTTC
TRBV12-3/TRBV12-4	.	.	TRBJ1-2	CASSRTAHNYGYTF	TGTGCCAGCAGTCGGACAGCTCATAACTATGGCTACACCTTC
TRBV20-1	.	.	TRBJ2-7	CSAGERGGSYEQYF	TGCAGTGCCGGGGAGAGGGGAGGATCCTACGAGCAGTACTTC
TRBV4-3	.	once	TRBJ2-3	CASSAQGQNTQYF	TGCGCCAGCAGCGCCCAGGGCCAAAATACGCAGTATTTT
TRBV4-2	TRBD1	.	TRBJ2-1	CASSPISQGVMTYNEQFF	TGTGCCAGCAGCCCAATCTCGCAGGGGGTGATGACCTACAATGAGCAGTTCTTC
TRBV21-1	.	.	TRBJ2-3	CARLPGGPLAGGESTDTQYF	TGTGCCCGCCTCCCTGGGGGGCCACTAGCGGGAGGGGAGAGCACAGATACGCAGTATTTT
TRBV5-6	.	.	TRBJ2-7	CASSVAGQFYEQYF	TGTGCCAGCAGCGTGGCCGGTCAGTTCTACGAGCAGTACTTC
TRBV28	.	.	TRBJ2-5	CASYTPGAGKETQYF	TGTGCCAGCTACACGCCAGGGGCCGGTAAAGAGACCCAGTACTTC
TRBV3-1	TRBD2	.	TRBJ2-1	CASSQEILAGGRNEQFF	TGTGCCAGCAGCCAAGAGATTCTAGCGGGAGGGCGGAATGAGCAGTTCTTC
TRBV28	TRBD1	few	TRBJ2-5	CASSVGQGFGETQYF	TGTGCCAGCAGTGTCGGACAGGGGTTTGGCGAGACCCAGTACTTC
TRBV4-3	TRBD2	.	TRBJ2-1	CASSLKIAGASSNEQFF	TGCGCCAGCAGCCTTAAAATAGCGGGAGCCTCTAGCAATGAGCAGTTCTTC
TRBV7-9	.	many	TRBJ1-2	CASSFLMGGYTF	TGTGCCAGCAGCTTCTTGATGGGAGGCTACACCTTC
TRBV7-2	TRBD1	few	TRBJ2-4	CASRPRQGSNIQYF	TGTGCCAGCAGGCCTAGACAGGGTTCGAACATTCAGTACTTC
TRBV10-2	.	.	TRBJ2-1	CASRTTGPRGEQFF	TGCGCCAGCAGAACTACCGGGCCCCGTGGTGAGCAGTTCTTC
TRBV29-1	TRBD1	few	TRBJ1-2	CSAGQGVGYTF	TGCAGCGCGGGACAGGGGGTAGGCTACACCTTC
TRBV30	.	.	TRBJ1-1	CAWSSSRVNTEAFF	TGTGCCTGGAGTTCATCCAGAGTCAACACTGAAGCTTTCTTT
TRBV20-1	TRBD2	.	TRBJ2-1	CSAPPSGRALYEQFF	TGCAGTGCGCCGCCTAGCGGGAGGGCCCTATATGAGCAGTTCTTC
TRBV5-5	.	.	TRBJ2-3	CASSFGRSGLSSTDTQYF	TGTGCCAGCAGTTTCGGCCGGTCCGGTCTTTCTAGCACAGATACGCAGTATTTT
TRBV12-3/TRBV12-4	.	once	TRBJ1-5	CASRKGGDSNQPQHF	TGTGCCAGTCGAAAGGGCGGGGATAGCAATCAGCCCCAGCATTTT
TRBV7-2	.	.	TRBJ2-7	CASSPWGNGDYEQYF	TGTGCCAGCAGCCCGTGGGGGAATGGAGACTACGAGCAGTACTTC
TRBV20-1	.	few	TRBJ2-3	CSARDTSSTHGTDTQYF	TGCAGTGCTAGAGATACCTCTAGCACCCATGGCACAGATACGCAGTATTTT
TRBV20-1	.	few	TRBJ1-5	CSAFQGSSNQPPHF	TGCAGTGCTTTTCAGGGTAGCAGCAACCAGCCCCCGCATTTT
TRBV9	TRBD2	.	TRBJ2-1	CASSSGTSTYNEQFF	TGTGCCAGCAGTTCCGGGACTAGCACCTACAATGAGCAGTTCTTC